This T cell receptor beta chain is from a study of T cells expressing NK-cell markers. Concerning this clonotype: The antigen is undetermined.

Following a re-call of the 5' RACE reads, TCRdb has one entry per CDR3 protein and lacks DNA. This repertoire includes about 460,000 distinct CDR3 sequences. Germline CDR1 is SGHRS and CDR2 is YFSETQ. This CDR3 comprises 15 residues. Findings and caveats of the study: The study found dominant NKG2C+ clonotypes at roughly 1.0-7.0% of CD8+ T cells in about six donors.

The sequenced sample consisted of blood T cells: a sorted CD56 or NKG2C T cell subset, CD4+ or CD8+ T cells, or bulk PBMC T cells (not recorded which). The sequence came from a woman aged 45-65 years in good health. This chain uses TRBV5-1 with TRBJ2-7; TCRdb's D call of TRBD2 is untestable without DNA. CDR3 loop: CASSLLAGGLWEQYF.